The 20 T cell receptor beta chains reported below all come from one sample, sequenced in a study of post-analysis software for immune sequencing data. Study results and caveats: Patients carried roughly 5 TRBV segments more frequently than controls did, and TRBV5-6, TRBV5-1 and TRBV20-1 were among them.

For these receptors, no antigen is known. Prepared libraries of TCR beta cDNA carried unique molecular identifiers. Via MiXCR, TCRdb re-called the PCR reads, giving one row per CDR3 protein. This table has some 240,000 distinct CDR3 sequences, 36% appearing once. The sequencing input was blood. The receptors here all came from a girl aged 10 to 17 with multiple sclerosis.

The rearrangement links TRBV12-5 to TRBJ1-1; 7 bases line up with TRBD1. CDR3 length equals 15 residues. Trimming removed 2 bases from V and 13 bases from J; junction bases left unmatched: 16. CDR1 is LGHNT, CDR2 FRNRAP, per germline. CDR3 sequence (DNA): TGTGCTAGTGGTTTGAAACAGGGGCTGCACACTGAGGTTTTCTTT. Translation: CASGLKQGLHTEVFF.

The chain joins TRBV11-2 to TRBJ2-1; 11 bases are a match to TRBD2. J was trimmed by 0 bases and V by 2 bases; bases with no gene match: 9. In germline, CDR1 is SGHAT, CDR2 FQNNGV. This CDR3 has 19 amino acids. Here the CDR3 reads CASSLSGTSGANSYNEQFF. The CDR3 nucleotides are TGTGCCAGCAGCTTATCCGGGACTAGCGGAGCCAACTCCTACAATGAGCAGTTCTTC.

This chain uses TRBV7-9 with TRBJ1-1, with D tentatively TRBD1 (5 bases). CDR3 length: 15 residues. Deletions cut 5 bases from V and 4 bases from J, with 17 bases between. Germline lookup yields CDR1 SEHNR and CDR2 FQNEAQ (reference sequence). This chain's CDR3 is CASSPSQGSGTEAFF. CDR3 bases: TGTGCCAGCAGCCCCAGCCAGGGAAGTGGCACTGAAGCTTTCTTT.

Comments on this clonotype: A read error may explain this, as a much larger clone is one base away. The rearrangement joins TRBV10-3 to TRBJ1-1; D unresolved. Trimming removed 5 bases at V and 3 bases at J, with 10 bases between. This CDR3 is built from 13 residues. CDR1 and CDR2 (germline): ENHRY, SYGVKD. The CDR3 reads CAISLQEDTEAFF. The CDR3 region has the DNA TGTGCCATCAGTCTTCAGGAAGACACTGAAGCTTTCTTT.

This chain uses TRBV2 with TRBJ2-5; maybe TRBD2 (7 bases). V was clipped by 6 bases and J by 2 bases, with 19 bases between them. There are 16 residues in the CDR3. Germline CDR1 reads SNHLY; CDR2 reads FYNNEI. CDR3 sequence reads: CASRPSGAGAQETQYF. Here the CDR3 DNA reads TGTGCCAGCAGACCATCGGGGGCGGGGGCTCAAGAGACCCAGTACTTC.

This chain links TRBV4-1 with TRBJ1-5; TRBD1 matches 10 bases. CDR3 length equals 18 residues. Germline CDR1 is MGHRA and CDR2 is YSYEKL. The V and J ends lost 0 bases and 4 bases, in that order; junction bases with no gene match: 9. CDR3 in DNA: TGCGCCAGCAGCCAAGAGCGGCCGAGGACAGGGGGAAATCAGCCCCAGCATTTT. Its protein product is CASSQERPRTGGNQPQHF.

This clonotype has a handful of counts. V usage is TRBV28 and J usage is TRBJ2-5; 7 bases agree with TRBD1. Germline V CDR1 and CDR2: MDHEN, SYDVKM. Trimming cost V 6 bases and J 4 bases; bases outside gene matches: 8. The CDR3 is made up of 14 amino acids. The CDR3 reads CASSTNRGRETQYF. CDR3 coding DNA: TGTGCCAGCAGCACCAACAGGGGCCGAGAGACCCAGTACTTC.

This rearrangement joins TRBV20-1 to TRBJ2-4, with D possibly being TRBD2 (5 bases). TRBJ2-7 explains the end of the DNA better; the J call may be wrong. This CDR3 contains 13 residues. CDR1 and CDR2 from the germline V gene are DFQATT and SNEGSKA (reference sequence). The CDR3 is CSARGGLVYEQYF. The CDR3 region has the DNA TGCAGTGCTAGGGGCGGGCTAGTCTACGAGCAGTACTTC.

The chain recombines TRBV7-2 with TRBJ2-3; tentative D call: TRBD2 (7 bases). This CDR3 contains 16 residues. Trimming pared 5 bases from V and 0 bases from J, leaving 15 bases between. Germline values: CDR1 SGHTA, CDR2 FQGNSA. The CDR3 protein is CASSLPRGPSTDTQYF. The CDR3 bases are TGTGCCAGCAGCCTCCCGCGGGGGCCTAGCACAGATACGCAGTATTTT.

Regarding this clonotype: Possible read error: a much larger clone is one base away. The chain links TRBV20-1 to TRBJ2-3; a possible D gene is TRBD1 (5 bases). The length of the CDR3 is 16 residues. Germline CDR1 is DFQATT and CDR2 is SNEGSKA (reference sequence). CDR3 sequence (DNA): TGCAATGCTATCCCCTCTCAGGGTAGAGCAACAGATACGCAGTATTTT. This encodes CNAIPSQGRATDTQYF.

Concerning this clonotype: This may arise from a read error, as a much more abundant clone is one base away. CDR3 loop: CASSLGEYRTGTEAFF. As DNA, the CDR3 is TGCGCCAGCAGTCTGGGGGAGTACAGGACAGGGACTGAAGCTTTCTTT. The gene calls are TRBV4-1 and TRBJ1-1, with 8 nucleotides matching TRBD1. This CDR3 has 16 amino acids. The germline V gene encodes CDR1 MGHRA and CDR2 YSYEKL. J lost 5 bases, V lost 6 bases, and 14 bases had no gene match.

The J gene is TRBJ1-1, the V gene TRBV28; D remains ambiguous. Germline V gene lookup returns CDR1 MDHEN and CDR2 SYDVKM. CDR3 size: 14 residues. Between the trimmed V and J ends, which lost 5 bases and 1 base, there was a span of 11 bases. The CDR3 reads CASSGAGGNTEAFF. As DNA, the CDR3 is TGTGCCAGCAGTGGCGCCGGCGGGAACACTGAAGCTTTCTTT.

Ten or more counts support this clonotype. This chain links TRBV20-1 with TRBJ2-5; 11 bases fit TRBD2. This CDR3 spans 17 amino acids. Trimming took 2 bases from V and 7 from J; bases not matched to a gene: 15. Germline loops: CDR1 DFQATT, CDR2 SNEGSKA (reference sequence). The CDR3 DNA is TGCAGTGCTAGAAACATCCCCGCCGGGACTAGCGGCCCGACCCAGTACTTC. Amino acid sequence: CSARNIPAGTSGPTQYF.

This clonotype has ten or more counts. J is TRBJ2-1 and V is TRBV4-2, with 9 positions matching TRBD2. The V gene end was trimmed by 0 bases and the J gene end by 10 bases; junction bases not matched to a gene: 10. Germline CDR1 reads LGHNA; CDR2 reads YNFKEQ. This CDR3 comprises 16 residues. The CDR3 is CASSQDEASGIYEQFF. The CDR3 DNA sequence: TGTGCCAGCAGCCAAGATGAGGCTAGCGGGATATACGAGCAGTTCTTC.

The J gene is TRBJ2-7, the V gene TRBV13; the D is unclear. V was shortened by 3 bases and J by 0 bases, with 9 bases between the two germline ends. Per the germline V gene, CDR1 is PRHDT and CDR2 is FYEKMQ (reference sequence). The CDR3 spans 14 residues. The CDR3: CASSFASNSYEQYF. The CDR3 DNA reads TGTGCCAGCAGCTTCGCGTCTAACTCCTACGAGCAGTACTTC.

This chain uses TRBV5-8 with TRBJ1-5; D not certain. The V gene lost 0 bases and the J gene lost 4 bases, with 17 bases spanning the gap. The germline V gene encodes CDR1 SGHTS and CDR2 YDEGEE. This CDR3 comprises 17 residues. CDR3 loop: CASSLDRGFPVNQPQHF. CDR3 DNA sequence: TGTGCCAGCAGCTTGGACCGGGGTTTCCCAGTTAATCAGCCCCAGCATTTT.

Of note for this clonotype: A much larger clone differs from this one at a single base, so this may be a read error. J is TRBJ2-1 and V is TRBV7-2; D is perhaps TRBD2 (5 bases). Looked up from germline, CDR1 is SGHTA and CDR2 is FQGNSA. V lost 2 bases and J 11 bases, leaving 13 bases between the germline ends. CDR3 size: 13 residues. CDR3: CASSLNGVGKQFF. The CDR3 coding sequence is TGTGCCAGCAGCTTAAACGGGGTCGGTAAGCAGTTCTTC.

The gene calls are TRBV10-2 and TRBJ2-5, with D possibly matching TRBD1 (8 bases). The end of the DNA is better explained by TRBJ2-7, so the J call may be wrong. The germline V gene has CDR1 WSHSY and CDR2 SAAADI. The CDR3 covers 14 residues. The chain's CDR3 is CASSWTGRVYEQYF. As DNA, the CDR3 is TGCGCCAGCAGCTGGACAGGGAGGGTGTACGAGCAGTACTTC.

V is TRBV12-3 or TRBV12-4 and J is TRBJ1-5; a possible D gene is TRBD1 (5 bases). This CDR3 spans 14 amino acids. Trimming removed 4 bases at V and 3 bases at J, with 10 bases between. CDR3 nucleotides: TGTGCCAGCAGTTCATGGGGGAACAATCAGCCCCAGCATTTT. Residues: CASSSWGNNQPQHF.

In regard to this clonotype: With a much larger clone just one base away, this may be a read error. The chain combines TRBV20-1 with TRBJ2-1; 8 bases line up with TRBD2. V shed 3 bases, J shed 10 bases, and the junction held 17 bases outside the gene matches. Germline V CDR1 and CDR2: DFQATT, SNEGSKA (reference sequence). This CDR3 region has 16 residues. CDR3 residues: CSASPDTGLGWGEQFF. The CDR3 nucleotides read TGCAGTGCTAGTCCCGACACGGGACTAGGGTGGGGGGAGCAGTTCTTC.